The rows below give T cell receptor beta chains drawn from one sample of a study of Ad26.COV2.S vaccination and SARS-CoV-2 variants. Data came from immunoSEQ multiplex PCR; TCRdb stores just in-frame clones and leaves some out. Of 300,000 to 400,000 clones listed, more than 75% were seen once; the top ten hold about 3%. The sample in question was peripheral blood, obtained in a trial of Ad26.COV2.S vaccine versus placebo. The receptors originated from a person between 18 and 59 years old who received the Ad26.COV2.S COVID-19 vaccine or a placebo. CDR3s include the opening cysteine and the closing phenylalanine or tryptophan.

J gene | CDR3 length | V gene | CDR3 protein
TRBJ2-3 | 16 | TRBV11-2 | CASSLGSGGPIDTQYF
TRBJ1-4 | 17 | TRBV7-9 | CASSARGQGARDEKLFF
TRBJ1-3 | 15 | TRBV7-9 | CASSNRVSAGNTIYF
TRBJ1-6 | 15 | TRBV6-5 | CASSPDLAYNSPLHF
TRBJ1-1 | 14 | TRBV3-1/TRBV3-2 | CASSHQDRNTEAFF
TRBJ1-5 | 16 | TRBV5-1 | CASSLGTGTGLQPQHF
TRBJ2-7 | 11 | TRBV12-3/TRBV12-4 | CASSRYYEQYF
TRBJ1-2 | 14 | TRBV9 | CASSSLLQGGGYTF
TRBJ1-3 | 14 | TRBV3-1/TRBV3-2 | CASSQGPFSRSIYF
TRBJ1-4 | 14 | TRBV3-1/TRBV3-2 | CASSPSAGNEKLFF
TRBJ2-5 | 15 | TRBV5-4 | CASSGGRGPQETQYF
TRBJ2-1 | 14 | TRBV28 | CASSFRTDYNEQFF
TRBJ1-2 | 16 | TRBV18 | CASSPNPPRTGDGYTF
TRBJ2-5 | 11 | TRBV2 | CASSVGGTQYF
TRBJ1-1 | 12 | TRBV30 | CAWSGGQAEAFF
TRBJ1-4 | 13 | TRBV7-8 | CASSFRGEEKLFF
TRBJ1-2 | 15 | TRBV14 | CASSPYIEASGGYTF
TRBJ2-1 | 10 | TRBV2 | CASRLDGQFF
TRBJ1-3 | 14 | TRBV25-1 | CASSWGSQKGTIYF
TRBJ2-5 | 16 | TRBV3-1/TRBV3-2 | CASSPLAGGRKETQYF
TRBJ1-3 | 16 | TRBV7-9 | CASSLERTPSGNTIYF
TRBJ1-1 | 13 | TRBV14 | CASSQGPNTEAFF
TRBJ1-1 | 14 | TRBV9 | CASSIGRTNTEAFF
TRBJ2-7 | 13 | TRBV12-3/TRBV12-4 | CASSSDNYYEQYF
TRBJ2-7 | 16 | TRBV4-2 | CASSPTGTASSYEQYF
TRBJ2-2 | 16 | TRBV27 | CASSLSGTGDTGELFF
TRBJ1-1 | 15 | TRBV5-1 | CASSFRGYANTEAFF
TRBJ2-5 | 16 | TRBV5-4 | CASRETGTRGKETQYF
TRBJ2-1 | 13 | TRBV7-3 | CASSLWSYNEQFF
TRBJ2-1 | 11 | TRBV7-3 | CATRQGNEQFF
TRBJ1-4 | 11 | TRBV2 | CASSGIEKLFF
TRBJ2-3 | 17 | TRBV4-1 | CASSQGTSGGPTDTQYF
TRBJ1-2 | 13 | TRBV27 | CARTRDTDYGYTF
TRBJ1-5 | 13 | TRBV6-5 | CASRPDRGLPQHF
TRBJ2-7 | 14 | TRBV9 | CASSESGGTARQYF
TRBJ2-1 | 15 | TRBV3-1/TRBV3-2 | CASSQPTLWDNEQFF
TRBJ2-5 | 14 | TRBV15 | CATSRDIGWAAQYF
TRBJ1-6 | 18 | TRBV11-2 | CASSPLPYEGLYNSPLHF
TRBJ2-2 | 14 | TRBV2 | CATITSGNTGELFF
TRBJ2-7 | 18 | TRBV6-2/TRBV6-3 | CASSSIYSREHYSYEQYF
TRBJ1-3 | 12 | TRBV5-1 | CASTSDVNTIYF
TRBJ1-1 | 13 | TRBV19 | CASNTGPNTEAFF
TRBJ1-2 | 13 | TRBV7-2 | CASSLGQNYGYTF
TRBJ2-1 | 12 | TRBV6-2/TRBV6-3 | CASSHPPNEQFF
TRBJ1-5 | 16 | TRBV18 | CASSPSVHLSNQPQHF
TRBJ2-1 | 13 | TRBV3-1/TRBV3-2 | CASSQVRSNEQFF
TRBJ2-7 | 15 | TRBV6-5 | CASRTGTPPSYEQYF
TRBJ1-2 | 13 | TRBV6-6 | CASSPGTRYGYTF
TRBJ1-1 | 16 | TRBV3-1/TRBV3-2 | CASSQETTGGITEAFF
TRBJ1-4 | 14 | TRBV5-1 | CASSLDREVEKLFF
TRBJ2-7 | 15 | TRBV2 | CASSVSRDTTYEQYF
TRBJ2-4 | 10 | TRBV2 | CASSDLGLVF
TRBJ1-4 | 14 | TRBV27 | CASSPLTGREKLFF
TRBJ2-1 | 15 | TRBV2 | CASGSGQENYNEQFF
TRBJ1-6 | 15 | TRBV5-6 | CASSLGPAGNSPLHF
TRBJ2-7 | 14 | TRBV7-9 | CASSHTDSPYEQYF
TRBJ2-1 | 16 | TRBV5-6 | CASSRDGQGIGNEQFF
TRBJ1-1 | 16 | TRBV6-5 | CASSYARPLGNTEAFF
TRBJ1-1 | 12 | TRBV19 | CASSAGDTEAFF
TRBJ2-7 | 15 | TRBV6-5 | CASSYLQGAAYEQYF